The 26 T cell receptor beta chains below come from one sample, sequenced in a study of blood T cell repertoires in COVID-19. Assay: immunoSEQ multiplex PCR; the TCRdb copy retains only in-frame clones and omits some. The table has some 220,000 clones, approximately 85% seen once. Sequenced sample: peripheral blood. The source of these receptors is a woman in her sixties or seventies with COVID-19, enrolled during active disease.

The V and J genes are TRBV6-1 and TRBJ2-7; tentative D call: TRBD2 (6 bases). The germline CDR1 and CDR2 sequences are MNHNS and SASEGT. V was pared by 1 base and J by 4 bases, with 11 bases between. This CDR3 spans 14 amino acids. CDR3 region: CASSEVKGRYEQYF. DNA for the CDR3: TGTGCCAGCAGTGAAGTAAAGGGGAGGTACGAGCAGTACTTC.

V usage is TRBV5-6 and J usage is TRBJ1-6, with D perhaps TRBD1 (5 bases). V shed 5 bases and J shed 10 bases, with 10 bases lying between them. The CDR3 extends over 12 amino acids. Germline values: CDR1 SGHDT, CDR2 YYEEEE. The CDR3 protein is CASRYQGSPLHF. CDR3 coding DNA: TGTGCCAGCAGATACCAGGGATCACCCCTCCACTTT.

Here the CDR3 reads CASGLGRAYEQYF. CDR3 DNA: TGTGCCAGCGGACTAGGGAGGGCCTACGAGCAGTACTTC. V gene TRBV12-3 or TRBV12-4 combines with J gene TRBJ2-7; 7 bases are a match to TRBD2. Losses at the gene ends were 8 bases for V and 2 bases for J; bases not matched to a gene: 6. The CDR3 extends over 13 amino acids.

V gene TRBV6-5 combines with J gene TRBJ1-2, with 8 nucleotides matching TRBD1. V lost 6 bases and J lost 5; bases outside the gene matches: 8. Germline V gene sequence: CDR1 MNHEY, CDR2 SVGAGI. This CDR3 spans 14 amino acids. In DNA, the CDR3 is TGTGCCAGCAGGGGGTTCGACAGGGGTTATGGCTACACCTTC. This sequence encodes CASRGFDRGYGYTF.

V is TRBV14 and J is TRBJ1-2; 10 nucleotides line up with TRBD1. CDR3 size: 14 residues. CDR1 is SGHDN and CDR2 is FVKESK in the germline V gene. The V and J ends lost 4 bases and 5 bases, in that order; junction bases with no gene match: 4. The CDR3 here is CASSRWTGGYGYTF. CDR3 nucleotides: TGTGCCAGCAGCCGCTGGACAGGGGGTTATGGCTACACCTTC.

This sequence joins TRBV4-2 and TRBJ2-5; TRBD2 aligns across 9 bases. V lost 0 bases, J lost 7 bases, and 9 bases stayed unmatched. CDR3 length equals 16 residues. Germline V gives CDR1 LGHNA, CDR2 YNFKEQ. Written as DNA, the CDR3 is TGTGCCAGCAGCCAAGATCTAACTAGCGGGTCCGGGACCCAGTACTTC. The encoded protein is CASSQDLTSGSGTQYF.

The chain uses TRBV7-8 and TRBJ1-1; 9 positions agree with TRBD1. Germline CDR1 SGHVS, CDR2 FQNEAQ. The CDR3 length is 14 residues. The ends lost 5 bases at V and 1 base at J; junction bases unmatched: 2. This chain's CDR3 is CASSQGQGNTEAFF. CDR3 in DNA: TGTGCCAGCAGCCAGGGACAGGGGAACACTGAAGCTTTCTTT.

This chain joins TRBV5-6 and TRBJ1-1, with 11 bases lining up with TRBD1. Germline V gene lookup returns CDR1 SGHDT and CDR2 YYEEEE. The V segment lost 6 bases and the J segment 0 bases; nucleotides outside the gene matches: 4. The CDR3 consists of 15 residues. The CDR3 DNA reads as TGTGCCAGCACCGGGGACAGGGGGTTGAACACTGAAGCTTTCTTT. Its translation: CASTGDRGLNTEAFF.

This clone was counted once. CDR3 sequence (DNA): TGTGCCTGGAGCCCCGGGACTAGCGGGAGTGGGGAGACCCAGTACTTC. The encoded protein is CAWSPGTSGSGETQYF. The chain joins TRBV30 to TRBJ2-5; 14 positions agree with TRBD2. Trimming took 3 bases from V and 5 from J; bases not matched to a gene: 8. From germline, CDR1 is GTSNPN and CDR2 SVGIG (reference sequence). The CDR3 length is 16 residues.

For the CDR3, the DNA is TGTGCCAGCAGCTTATTTTTACACAGGGCCTCCTATAATTCACCCCTCCACTTT. It translates to CASSLFLHRASYNSPLHF. The V and J genes are TRBV11-2 and TRBJ1-6, with D maybe TRBD1 (6 bases). The CDR3 has 18 amino acids. Trimming took off 2 bases at V and 0 bases at J, with 14 bases between the two ends. Germline V gene data show CDR1 as SGHAT and CDR2 as FQNNGV. Supplemented by reference TRBV11-2 and TRBJ1-6, the full variable domain reads EAGVAQSPRYKIIEKRQSVAFWCNPISGHATLYWYQQILGQGPKLLIQFQNNGVVDDSQLPKDRFSAERLKGVDSTLKIQPAKLEDSAVYLCASSLFLHRASYNSPLHFGNGTRLTVT.

The rearrangement joins TRBV28 to TRBJ2-7, with TRBD1 identical over 8 bases. Trimming took 5 bases from V and 3 from J; bases not matched to a gene: 12. Germline assignment: CDR1 MDHEN and CDR2 SYDVKM. The CDR3 runs to 16 residues. The CDR3 sequence is CASSPPVQGANYEQYF. CDR3 coding DNA: TGTGCCAGCAGTCCCCCCGTTCAGGGGGCCAACTACGAGCAGTACTTC.

This rearrangement joins TRBV10-1 to TRBJ1-5; D gene ambiguous. Per germline, CDR1 WNHNN and CDR2 SYGVQD (reference sequence). This CDR3 is 12 amino acids long. The V end was cut by 4 bases, the J end by 4 bases, with 5 bases between. CDR3 DNA: TGCGCCAGCAGTGGCCAGAATCAGCCCCAGCATTTT. Encoded protein: CASSGQNQPQHF.

The V gene is TRBV11-3, the J gene TRBJ1-6, with D tentatively TRBD1 (6 bases). The CDR3 is 15 residues long. Deletions cut 4 bases from V and 8 bases from J, with 15 bases between. The germline gives CDR1 SGHNT, CDR2 YENEEA. CDR3 amino acids: CASSSNWDTDSPLHF. For the CDR3, the DNA is TGTGCCAGCAGCTCCAATTGGGACACAGATTCACCCCTCCACTTT.

This chain joins TRBV11-1 and TRBJ2-7; 10 nucleotides line up with TRBD1. Trimming took 4 bases from V and 2 from J; bases not matched to a gene: 5. Germline V gene sequence: CDR1 SGHAT, CDR2 FQDESV (reference sequence). The CDR3 runs to 15 residues. The CDR3 DNA sequence: TGTGCCAGCAGCTGGGCAGGGACAGGGGCCTACGAGCAGTACTTC. Its translation: CASSWAGTGAYEQYF.

This clone was seen only a few times. The chain joins TRBV19 to TRBJ2-1, with 9 nucleotides matching TRBD1. There are 15 residues in the CDR3. V lost 3 bases, J lost 4 bases, and 4 bases stayed unmatched. Germline CDR1 and CDR2: LNHDA and SQIVND (reference sequence). CDR3 sequence (DNA): TGTGCCAGTAGTATTGGGGACAGGGTGTACAATGAGCAGTTCTTC. This translates into CASSIGDRVYNEQFF.

This chain links TRBV7-3 with TRBJ2-2; 7 bases are shared with TRBD1. V was clipped by 2 bases and J by 2 bases; unmatched bases: 5. This CDR3 is built from 16 residues. Germline V gene sequence: CDR1 SGHTA, CDR2 FQGTGA. CDR3 amino acids: CASSLHGTANTGELFF. The CDR3 nucleotides read TGTGCCAGCAGCTTACACGGGACAGCAAACACCGGGGAGCTGTTTTTT.

This clone was counted between two and nine times. The rearrangement joins TRBV24-1 to TRBJ1-5; TRBD1 is a possible D gene (6 bases). The CDR3 runs 16 residues. The V gene lost 2 bases and the J gene lost 4 bases, with 14 bases spanning the gap. Germline V gene sequence: CDR1 KGHDR, CDR2 SFDVKD. The CDR3 here is CATSDSQGSPNQPQHF. For the CDR3, the DNA is TGTGCCACCAGTGATTCACAGGGTTCTCCTAATCAGCCCCAGCATTTT.

Written as DNA, the CDR3 is TGTGCCAGCAGCCGGGACAGGGTGAACACTGAAGCTTTCTTT. Translation: CASSRDRVNTEAFF. The chain is built from TRBV6-5 and TRBJ1-1, with 9 bases lining up with TRBD1. Germline V gene data show CDR1 as MNHEY and CDR2 as SVGAGI. The CDR3 is 14 amino acids. Unmatched junction bases numbered 2, after V lost 6 bases and J lost 0 bases.

The chain combines TRBV12-5 with TRBJ2-2; 8 bases are shared with TRBD2. The CDR3 is 18 residues long. Germline CDR1 LGHNT, CDR2 FRNRAP. The junction had 16 bases not matched to a gene; V was cut back by 1 base and J by 9 bases. CDR3 amino acids: CASGLATRGGTSPRELFF. The CDR3 DNA sequence: TGTGCTAGTGGTTTGGCGACCAGGGGTGGGACTAGTCCCAGGGAGCTGTTTTTT.

V is TRBV30 and J is TRBJ1-5; no clear D gene. The length of the CDR3 is 13 residues. V lost 7 bases to trimming and J lost 1 base, with 11 bases between them. The germline V gene has CDR1 GTSNPN and CDR2 SVGIG (reference sequence). The CDR3 nucleotides are TGTGCCTCCGCTGAGGGAAGCAATCAGCCCCAGCATTTT. Amino acids: CASAEGSNQPQHF.

This clone appeared a few times. The chain joins TRBV2 to TRBJ1-2; no clear D. The germline gives CDR1 SNHLY, CDR2 FYNNEI. V dropped 4 bases and J dropped 7 bases, with 7 bases sitting between them. The CDR3 totals 11 residues. The CDR3, as DNA: TGTGCCAGCAGTGTAGGCGGTGGCTACACCTTC. It encodes CASSVGGGYTF. Filled out from reference TRBV2 and TRBJ1-2, the complete variable domain reads EPEVTQTPSHQVTQMGQEVILRCVPISNHLYFYWYRQILGQKVEFLVSFYNNEISEKSEIFDDQFSVERPDGSNFTLKIRSTKLEDSAMYFCASSVGGGYTFGSGTRLTVV.

The chain joins TRBV19 to TRBJ1-2; 7 positions match TRBD1. The CDR3 runs to 14 residues. J lost 8 bases, V lost 6 bases, and 12 bases had no gene match. Germline-derived CDR1 and CDR2 are LNHDA and SQIVND (reference sequence). In DNA, the CDR3 is TGTGCCAGTAGACCAGACAGGGATGTGAAAGGCTACACCTTC. The encoded protein is CASRPDRDVKGYTF. The whole variable domain, remainder taken from reference TRBV19 and TRBJ1-2, is DGGITQSPKYLFRKEGQNVTLSCEQNLNHDAMYWYRQDPGQGLRLIYYSQIVNDFQKGDIAEGYSVSREKKESFPLTVTSAQKNPTAFYLCASRPDRDVKGYTFGSGTRLTVV.

The chain carries TRBV5-1 and TRBJ2-3; a possible D gene is TRBD2 (6 bases). CDR3 length: 16 amino acids. Germline V gene sequence: CDR1 SGHRS, CDR2 YFSETQ. V was shortened by 5 bases and J by 3 bases, with 19 bases between the two germline ends. The CDR3: CASRLPLALATDTQYF. DNA for the CDR3: TGCGCCAGCAGACTCCCCCTCGCGCTAGCGACAGATACGCAGTATTTT.

The rearrangement uses TRBV6-8 and TRBJ1-1, with unresolved D. V dropped 4 bases and J dropped 2 bases, with 8 bases sitting between them. Germline CDR1 MNHGY, CDR2 SAAAGT. There are 13 residues in the CDR3. CDR3 amino acids: CASSLAENTEAFF. The CDR3 DNA sequence: TGTGCCAGCAGTTTAGCCGAAAACACTGAAGCTTTCTTT.

This clone was seen a few times. This sequence joins TRBV7-9 and TRBJ2-1; 10 bases are a match to TRBD2. V was pared by 1 base and J by 8 bases, with 14 bases of the junction left unmatched. The length of the CDR3 is 18 residues. Germline CDR1 SEHNR, CDR2 FQNEAQ (reference sequence). CDR3 residues: CASSLVDRASGSHDEQFF. DNA of the CDR3: TGTGCCAGCAGCTTAGTCGACCGGGCTAGCGGGAGTCACGATGAGCAGTTCTTC.

The chain carries TRBV27 and TRBJ1-2; D may be TRBD1 (6 bases). The V end lost 5 bases, the J end lost 4 bases, and 14 bases lay between the germline ends. Germline V lookup: CDR1 MNHEY, CDR2 SMNVEV (reference sequence). The CDR3 covers 14 residues. The CDR3 coding sequence is TGTGCCAGCAGTCCCAGACAGGCAGGCTATGGCTACACCTTC. This encodes CASSPRQAGYGYTF.